This is a list of T cell receptor beta chains from one sample in a study of T cell responses to AZD1222 COVID-19 vaccine. Assay: immunoSEQ multiplex PCR; the TCRdb copy retains only in-frame clones and omits some. Of around 96,000 clones in the sample, 85% to 95% were seen once. The source material was peripheral blood, sampled 28 days after the second AZD1222 dose. The origin of the receptors is an adult who received the AZD1222 COVID-19 vaccine. CDR3s include the opening cysteine and the closing phenylalanine or tryptophan. A D gene is named only where the DNA matches it firmly. Not all rows give a size; the values are once, few, many and, for expanded clones, a class.

TRBV29-1,.,.,TRBJ2-5,TGCAGCGTCGTAACCCGGCAGGGGGAGGGTCAGTACTTC,CSVVTRQGEGQYF
TRBV30,.,.,TRBJ1-1,TGTGCCTGGAGTACCGCGGCGAACACTGAAGCTTTCTTT,CAWSTAANTEAFF
TRBV2,.,.,TRBJ2-7,TGTGCCAGCAGTGGAGTTCGGGGAGACTACGAGCAGTACTTC,CASSGVRGDYEQYF
TRBV18,.,.,TRBJ1-5,TGTGCCAGCTCACCTACGACGAATGGCAATCAGCCCCAGCATTTT,CASSPTTNGNQPQHF
TRBV12-3/TRBV12-4,.,.,TRBJ1-1,TGTGCCAGCAGGCTATATCAAGACACTGAAGCTTTCTTT,CASRLYQDTEAFF
TRBV30,.,.,TRBJ2-7,TGTGCCTGGAGTGTGGCTGGTAAACCCGCCTACGAGCAGTACTTC,CAWSVAGKPAYEQYF
TRBV2,.,.,TRBJ1-1,TGTGCCAGCATTTTCAGGAGCGCTGAAGCTTTCTTT,CASIFRSAEAFF
TRBV19,.,.,TRBJ1-1,TGTGCCAGTAGTATAACGGGGAGGGGGAACACTGAAGCTTTCTTT,CASSITGRGNTEAFF
TRBV7-2,TRBD1,.,TRBJ1-5,TGTGCCAGCAGCTTTAAGGACAGGGTGAACAATCAGCCCCAGCATTTT,CASSFKDRVNNQPQHF
TRBV7-8,TRBD2,.,TRBJ2-7,TGTGCCAGCAGCTTACGTAGCGGGGGGGCCTACGAGCAGTACTTC,CASSLRSGGAYEQYF
TRBV5-1,.,once,TRBJ1-6,TGCGCCAGCAGCTGGACGGAAAATTCACCCCTCCACTTT,CASSWTENSPLHF
TRBV19,.,few,TRBJ2-3,TGTGCCAGTAGTATCCGGTGGGGGGATACGCAGTATTTT,CASSIRWGDTQYF
TRBV2,.,.,TRBJ1-3,TGTGCCAGCAGGTTCGGGGGGGGAGACACCATATATTTT,CASRFGGGDTIYF
TRBV4-1,TRBD1,.,TRBJ1-5,TGCGCCAGCAGCCCGACAGGGATGGGTCAGCCCCAGCATTTT,CASSPTGMGQPQHF
TRBV4-1,.,.,TRBJ2-5,TGCGCCAGCAGCCAAGACCGAAGGGGCTTGGGAGAGACCCAGTACTTC,CASSQDRRGLGETQYF
TRBV28,.,.,TRBJ1-5,TGTGCCAGCAGTTACGGCGGCTTTAGCAATCAGCCCCAGCATTTT,CASSYGGFSNQPQHF
TRBV5-6,.,.,TRBJ1-1,TGTGCCAGCAGCTTGGTAGTTGGACAGCTTGAAGCTTTCTTT,CASSLVVGQLEAFF
TRBV3-1/TRBV3-2,TRBD1,.,TRBJ1-5,TGTGCCAGCAGCCAAACGACAGGGAATAGTCAGCCCCAGCATTTT,CASSQTTGNSQPQHF
TRBV7-2,.,few,TRBJ1-2,TGTGCCAGCAGCTTAGCCGGACAGAACTATGGCTACACCTTC,CASSLAGQNYGYTF